The 26 T cell receptor beta chains below were found in one sample sequenced in a study of radiotherapy plus CTLA-4 blockade in lung cancer (dated by TCRdb to the late 2010s). The receptor library was made with the immunoSEQ multiplex PCR assay. TCRdb took over this immuneACCESS table, retaining in-frame rearrangements with V and J assigned. Such tables are incomplete; in checked studies, under half of the missing clones stem from an unresolved V gene, and the remainder is unexplained. This sample comprises approximately 100,000 clones, under 90% of them detected only once. The top ten clonotypes cover under 3% of the sample. The sample was peripheral blood, taken from a patient treated with radiotherapy plus ipilimumab. These receptors were collected from a human donor with non-small cell lung cancer that progressed on radiotherapy plus ipilimumab. Some clones in this sample may be carry-over from other donors' samples.

The V and J genes are TRBV5-1 and TRBJ2-2, with 9 bases identical to TRBD2. V lost 4 bases, J lost 0 bases, and 10 bases stayed unmatched. This CDR3 contains 18 residues. The germline CDR1 and CDR2 sequences are SGHRS and YFSETQ. Here the CDR3 DNA reads TGCGCCAGCAGCAAAAGGACTAGCGCCGACTCGAACACCGGGGAGCTGTTTTTT. It codes for CASSKRTSADSNTGELFF.

V is TRBV4-3 and J is TRBJ2-3, with 9 positions matching TRBD1. The CDR3 is 19 amino acids. The V gene end was trimmed by 0 bases and the J gene end by 6 bases; junction bases not matched to a gene: 16. Looked up from germline, CDR1 is LGHNA and CDR2 is YSLEER. Written as DNA, the CDR3 is TGCGCCAGCAGCCAAGAGTGGGGACAGGGTTTACCCCCCATGGATACGCAGTATTTT. It encodes CASSQEWGQGLPPMDTQYF.

The V gene is TRBV9, the J gene TRBJ1-6; 10 positions match TRBD1. Per germline, CDR1 SGDLS and CDR2 YYNGEE. The CDR3 extends over 16 amino acids. V shed 4 bases and J 7 bases; nucleotides not matched to a gene: 8. The CDR3 coding sequence is TGTGCCAGCAGCCCACGTTTGGACAGGGGGAATTCACCCCTCCACTTT. The encoded protein is CASSPRLDRGNSPLHF.

The rearrangement uses TRBV20-1 and TRBJ2-5; D remains unclear. This CDR3 has 11 amino acids. Per the germline V gene, CDR1 is DFQATT and CDR2 is SNEGSKA (reference sequence). V lost 7 bases to trimming and J lost 2 bases, with 8 bases between them. The DNA for the CDR3 is TGCAGTGGAAGTGCTCAAGAGACCCAGTACTTC. It encodes CSGSAQETQYF.

The chain recombines TRBV6-5 with TRBJ1-3, with D maybe TRBD1 (6 bases). Germline CDR1 MNHEY, CDR2 SVGAGI. The CDR3 runs to 15 residues. V gave up 2 bases and J gave up 0 bases, with 8 bases separating them. Written as DNA, the CDR3 is TGTGCCAGCAGTTACCTCAGGGGCTCTGGAAACACCATATATTTT. Translating gives CASSYLRGSGNTIYF.

Comment on this clone: Within the sample, other DNA sequences also encode this same CDR3. The chain employs TRBV5-1 and TRBJ2-5; D is uncertain. The CDR3 has 11 amino acids. Germline-derived CDR1 and CDR2 are SGHRS and YFSETQ. The ends were cut back, 0 bases at V and 5 bases at J, with 2 bases in the middle. In nucleotides, the CDR3 is TGCGCCAGCAGCTTGGCCGAGACCCAGTACTTC. Protein sequence: CASSLAETQYF.

This clone has a single count. This sequence joins TRBV9 and TRBJ2-3, with TRBD2 matching 9 bases. Germline loops: CDR1 SGDLS, CDR2 YYNGEE. This CDR3 is 15 amino acids long. J was trimmed by 7 bases and V by 0 bases; bases with no gene match: 6. This CDR3 reads CASSVGAGGSNTQYF. CDR3 DNA: TGTGCCAGCAGCGTAGGAGCGGGGGGTTCAAATACGCAGTATTTT.

The rearrangement links TRBV7-2 to TRBJ1-2, with D possibly TRBD1 on 5 matching bases. Germline V gene lookup returns CDR1 SGHTA and CDR2 FQGNSA. The CDR3 consists of 13 residues. Trimming shortened V by 5 bases and J by 8 bases, and 15 bases separated the two germline ends. CDR3 amino acids: CASSVSSWGGYTF. The DNA of the CDR3 is TGTGCCAGCAGCGTTAGTTCTTGGGGGGGCTACACCTTC.

The J gene is TRBJ1-2, the V gene TRBV5-1; perhaps TRBD1 as D (6 bases). V was clipped by 0 bases and J by 7 bases, with 13 bases between them. The CDR3 runs 14 residues. The germline V gene has CDR1 SGHRS and CDR2 YFSETQ. The CDR3: CASSLDRGQGGYTF. Written as DNA, the CDR3 is TGCGCCAGCAGCTTGGATCGGGGGCAAGGTGGCTACACCTTC.

The chain combines TRBV9 with TRBJ1-6; D not resolved. V shed 0 bases and J shed 0 bases, with 7 bases lying between them. Germline lookup yields CDR1 SGDLS and CDR2 YYNGEE. There are 16 residues in the CDR3. CDR3 nucleotides: TGTGCCAGCAGCGTAGGGGGAAGCTCCTATAATTCACCCCTCCACTTT. Amino acid sequence: CASSVGGSSYNSPLHF.

Notes on this clone: Other DNA sequences from this sample encode an identical CDR3 as well. The chain recombines TRBV5-1 with TRBJ2-5; tentatively, D is TRBD2 (6 bases). The CDR3 has 17 amino acids. Trimming took 3 bases from V and 1 from J, leaving 19 bases between them. Germline loops: CDR1 SGHRS, CDR2 YFSETQ. CDR3 amino acids: CASSSGLTSPLQETQYF. DNA of the CDR3: TGCGCCAGCAGCTCGGGTCTGACTAGTCCCCTCCAAGAGACCCAGTACTTC.

CDR3 nucleotides: TGCAGCGTTGAAGGCGGGAACTCCCTCTATGGCTACACCTTC. Its translation is CSVEGGNSLYGYTF. This chain joins TRBV29-1 and TRBJ1-2; D call uncertain. Per the germline V gene, CDR1 is SQVTM and CDR2 is ANQGSEA. CDR3 length: 14 amino acids. Trimming took off 1 base at V and 4 bases at J, with 13 bases between the two ends.

V gene TRBV7-2 combines with J gene TRBJ2-1, with 8 positions matching TRBD1. The CDR3 loop spans 15 amino acids. Germline lookup yields CDR1 SGHTA and CDR2 FQGNSA. After removal of 5 bases from V and 9 bases from J, the junction contained 12 bases not matched to a gene. CDR3 in DNA: TGTGCCAGCAGCCTACTCGGGAGAACAGGGGGTGAGCAGTTCTTC. Protein product: CASSLLGRTGGEQFF.

This clone occurred once. The chain joins TRBV19 to TRBJ1-2; tentative D call: TRBD1 (5 bases). Per germline, CDR1 LNHDA and CDR2 SQIVND (reference sequence). The V end lost 3 bases, the J end lost 6 bases, and 11 bases lay between the germline ends. The CDR3 length is 13 residues. The CDR3 region is CASSISRVHGYTF. The DNA of the CDR3 is TGTGCCAGTAGTATCTCCAGGGTGCATGGCTACACCTTC.

Turning to this clone: Other DNA sequences in this sample translate to the same CDR3. The V call is TRBV5-1, the J call TRBJ2-5; D remains unclear. With 0 bases removed from V and 1 base from J, the gap between germline ends came to 4 bases. The CDR3 has 13 amino acids. Germline CDR1 and CDR2: SGHRS and YFSETQ. The CDR3 region has the DNA TGCGCCAGCAGCTTGGGTTCCCAAGAGACCCAGTACTTC. This encodes CASSLGSQETQYF.

CDR3 loop: CASSVRVRDTQYF. The DNA of the CDR3 is TGTGCCAGCAGCGTCAGAGTCCGGGATACGCAGTATTTT. The J gene is TRBJ2-3, the V gene TRBV7-3, with D uncertain. This CDR3 is 13 amino acids long. V was clipped by 5 bases and J by 6 bases, with 12 bases between them. CDR1 is SGHTA, CDR2 FQGTGA, per germline.

V is TRBV5-1 and J is TRBJ2-2, with D unclear. This CDR3 is built from 15 residues. The V and J ends lost 0 bases and 0 bases respectively, with 6 bases between them. In germline, CDR1 is SGHRS, CDR2 YFSETQ. The CDR3 DNA sequence: TGCGCCAGCAGCTTGGAGCTCGCGAACACCGGGGAGCTGTTTTTT. Translated, it gives CASSLELANTGELFF.

This rearrangement joins TRBV4-3 to TRBJ2-5, with 8 bases that match TRBD2. V was pared by 0 bases and J by 5 bases, with 20 bases of the junction left unmatched. This CDR3 spans 20 amino acids. Germline CDR1 LGHNA, CDR2 YSLEER. CDR3 protein: CASSQDSQGLVAGPFETQYF. In DNA, the CDR3 is TGCGCCAGCAGCCAAGATAGCCAGGGGTTGGTAGCGGGGCCGTTTGAGACCCAGTACTTC.

V and J are TRBV19 and TRBJ2-3; D not resolved. Looked up from germline, CDR1 is LNHDA and CDR2 is SQIVND (reference sequence). The CDR3 extends over 14 amino acids. With 4 bases removed from V and 1 base from J, the gap between germline ends came to 9 bases. CDR3 in amino acids: CASSSRQGTDTQYF. CDR3 nucleotides: TGTGCCAGTAGTAGCCGGCAGGGCACAGATACGCAGTATTTT.

The chain combines TRBV2 with TRBJ2-2, with TRBD1 matching over 9 bases. In germline, CDR1 is SNHLY, CDR2 FYNNEI. Trimming removed 4 bases from V and 4 bases from J; junction bases left unmatched: 1. The CDR3 has 14 amino acids. As DNA, the CDR3 is TGTGCCAGCAGTGCACAGGGGGCCACCGGGGAGCTGTTTTTT. It yields the protein CASSAQGATGELFF.

V is TRBV7-2 and J is TRBJ1-5, with 10 positions matching TRBD1. Germline CDR1 reads SGHTA; CDR2 reads FQGNSA. The CDR3 runs to 15 residues. The trim removed 4 bases at V and 5 bases at J, leaving 5 bases unmatched. The CDR3 is CASSYRTGGDQPQHF. The DNA for the CDR3 is TGTGCCAGCAGCTATAGGACAGGGGGTGATCAGCCCCAGCATTTT.

The chain carries TRBV10-1 and TRBJ2-7; 10 bases agree with TRBD1. There are 14 residues in the CDR3. CDR1 WNHNN and CDR2 SYGVQD come from the germline V gene (reference sequence). With 6 bases clipped from V and 0 bases from J, the junction kept 2 bases outside the gene matches. CDR3 protein: CASRRTGGSYEQYF. The CDR3 DNA sequence: TGCGCCAGCAGACGGACAGGGGGCTCCTACGAGCAGTACTTC.

The chain joins TRBV19 to TRBJ1-3; 7 bases align to TRBD1. The ends lost 5 bases at V and 1 base at J; junction bases unmatched: 8. Looked up from germline, CDR1 is LNHDA and CDR2 is SQIVND (reference sequence). This CDR3 comprises 16 residues. CDR3 region: CASSSGQASSGNTIYF. As DNA, the CDR3 is TGTGCCAGTAGTTCCGGACAGGCCTCTTCTGGAAACACCATATATTTT.

This rearrangement joins TRBV7-8 to TRBJ2-7; the D call may be TRBD1 or TRBD2 (5 bases each). Germline V gene lookup returns CDR1 SGHVS and CDR2 FQNEAQ. V was pared by 5 bases and J by 6 bases, with 20 bases between. The CDR3 is made up of 15 amino acids. The CDR3 coding sequence is TGTGCCAGCAGCCTGCTCCGGTGGGACGGAGCCGAGCAGTACTTC. Residues: CASSLLRWDGAEQYF.

The rearrangement links TRBV2 to TRBJ2-5; D call uncertain. The germline V and J ends were trimmed by 7 bases and 2 bases, with 11 bases remaining between them. The CDR3 has 13 residues. The germline V gene has CDR1 SNHLY and CDR2 FYNNEI. The CDR3 DNA sequence: TGTGCCAGCACTTTAGACCTTCAAGAGACCCAGTACTTC. This gives the protein CASTLDLQETQYF.

V and J are TRBV28 and TRBJ1-1; 11 positions agree with TRBD1. V gave up 5 bases and J gave up 4 bases; unmatched junction bases: 9. The V gene's germline CDR1 is MDHEN and CDR2 SYDVKM. CDR3 size: 16 residues. Written as DNA, the CDR3 is TGTGCCAGCAGTATATCCCCGGGACAGGGGGTCACTGAAGCTTTCTTT. Protein sequence: CASSISPGQGVTEAFF.